The present entry profiles one T cell receptor (beta chain) with its context. TCRdb keeps only in-frame clones here, not all; method: immunoSEQ multiplex PCR. Among some 500,000 clones listed, roughly nine tenths were seen once. The source of the sample is a study of blood T cell repertoires in COVID-19. Study information: T cells, B-cell-depleted T cells, or PBMCs supplied cDNA or gDNA.

Germline V gives CDR1 LNHDA, CDR2 SQIVND (reference sequence). The CDR3 covers 11 residues. V lost 6 bases, J lost 8 bases, and 10 bases lay in between. The chain is built from TRBV19 and TRBJ1-1; unclear D gene. Input material: peripheral blood. This receptor was taken from a woman aged 45-59 years with COVID-19, enrolled during active disease. The CDR3 loop is CASSHPREAFF. The CDR3 coding sequence is TGTGCCAGTAGCCACCCGAGGGAAGCTTTCTTT.